The T cell receptor (beta chain) under discussion was sequenced for a study of control samples from healthy donors and cancer patients. Repertoires were generated with immunoSEQ multiplex PCR, while TCRdb's copy carries only in-frame clones and drops some. The sample contains about 85,000 clones, about 88% of which appear only once. Germline V gene lookup returns CDR1 KGHDR and CDR2 SFDVKD. The CDR3 length is 21 residues. J lost 0 bases, V lost 1 base, and 14 bases had no gene match. The V and J genes are TRBV24-1 and TRBJ1-6, with 7 bases fitting TRBD1. This TCR came from an older woman in good health. The specimen was blood. The CDR3 DNA follows: TGTGCCACCAGTGATTTAAAAAGGGCAGGGGGACTCAGCTCCTATAATTCACCCCTCCACTTT. Encoded protein: CATSDLKRAGGLSSYNSPLHF.